These 29 T cell receptor beta chains share one sample of origin, sequenced in a study of T-cell memory formation after mild COVID-19. Using its own MiXCR run on the 5' RACE reads, TCRdb lists one record per CDR3 protein. Seen here are around 160,000 distinct CDR3 sequences, roughly 11% observed once, and the top ten hold less than 4%. The sequenced sample was PBMCs or a T cell subset sorted from them (not recorded which). All receptors come from a man aged 18 to 29 who had mild COVID-19 (a few samples of this study predate the infection). Cell type and time point are not known.

This chain connects TRBV7-2 to TRBJ1-2; weak D call: TRBD1 (5 bases). The CDR3 runs to 16 residues. The V end lost 5 bases, the J end lost 0 bases, and 16 bases lay between the germline ends. CDR1 SGHTA and CDR2 FQGNSA come from the germline V gene. The DNA for the CDR3 is TGTGCCAGCAGCCCAGGGTCGGGCAGGTCTAACTATGGCTACACCTTC. Translated, it gives CASSPGSGRSNYGYTF.

The chain combines TRBV18 with TRBJ2-6; D not certain. CDR1 KGHSH and CDR2 LQKENI come from the germline V gene. Trimming left V 6 bases short and J 0 bases short, with 3 bases between. CDR3 size: 13 residues. The DNA of the CDR3 is TGTGCCAGCTCCGACTCTGGGGCCAACGTCCTGACTTTC. Translating it yields CASSDSGANVLTF.

This rearrangement joins TRBV5-1 to TRBJ2-5, with TRBD1 matching over 8 bases. The CDR3 is made up of 15 amino acids. V lost 0 bases to trimming and J lost 0 bases; unmatched junction nucleotides: 1. CDR1 and CDR2 from the germline V gene are SGHRS and YFSETQ. In nucleotides, the CDR3 is TGCGCCAGCAGCTTGGGGACAGGGTACCAAGAGACCCAGTACTTC. Translated: CASSLGTGYQETQYF. Full variable domain (remainder filled in from reference TRBV5-1 and TRBJ2-5): KAGVTQTPRYLIKTRGQQVTLSCSPISGHRSVSWYQQTPGQGLQFLFEYFSETQRNKGNFPGRFSGRQFSNSRSEMNVSTLELGDSALYLCASSLGTGYQETQYFGPGTRLLVL.

The CDR3 protein is CSARGSLGEKLFF. The CDR3 DNA reads TGCAGTGCGAGGGGAAGCCTGGGCGAAAAACTGTTTTTT. The chain joins TRBV20-1 to TRBJ1-4; D possibly corresponds to TRBD1 (5 bases). CDR3 length: 13 amino acids. V gave up 6 bases and J gave up 8 bases, with 16 bases separating them. The germline V gene has CDR1 DFQATT and CDR2 SNEGSKA (reference sequence).

The V call is TRBV4-3, the J call TRBJ1-1; D gene uncertain. V was cut by 6 bases and J by 1 base, with 9 bases left in between. CDR3 length: 13 residues. From germline, CDR1 is LGHNA and CDR2 YSLEER. DNA for the CDR3: TGCGCCAGCAGTTCAGAAAGGAACACTGAAGCTTTCTTT. It is translated as CASSSERNTEAFF.

The chain carries TRBV18 and TRBJ2-5; D not certain. Trimming stripped 6 bases from V and 5 bases from J, with 19 bases between. The CDR3 runs 15 residues. Germline assignment: CDR1 KGHSH and CDR2 LQKENI. CDR3 residues: CASSPDGPMGETQYF. The DNA for the CDR3 is TGTGCCAGCTCCCCCGACGGGCCAATGGGGGAGACCCAGTACTTC.

This clonotype has just a few counts. This chain links TRBV10-1 with TRBJ2-1, with 7 bases that match TRBD1. Trimming took 0 bases from V and 7 from J; bases not matched to a gene: 9. Germline V gene lookup returns CDR1 WNHNN and CDR2 SYGVQD (reference sequence). The CDR3 has 16 residues. CDR3 amino acids: CASSESFRGLGNEQFF. CDR3 in DNA: TGCGCCAGCAGTGAGTCATTTAGGGGGCTTGGGAATGAGCAGTTCTTC.

The chain uses TRBV28 and TRBJ1-2; D gene uncertain. The CDR3 loop spans 14 amino acids. Trimming shortened V by 6 bases and J by 5 bases, and 16 bases separated the two germline ends. Germline CDR1 and CDR2: MDHEN and SYDVKM. Here the CDR3 DNA reads TGTGCCAGCAGCCTCGTCGGGGTTTGGTATGGCTACACCTTC. Residues: CASSLVGVWYGYTF.

The chain couples TRBV6-2 or TRBV6-3 to TRBJ2-1; TRBD2 matches at 12 bases. The germline gives CDR1 MNHEY, CDR2 SVGEGT. The CDR3 has 17 residues. Unmatched junction bases numbered 15, after V lost 6 bases and J lost 9 bases. The CDR3 bases are TGTGCCAGCAGCTCCCCGGGTAGGACTAGCGGGGTCCCTGAGCAGTTCTTC. It is translated as CASSSPGRTSGVPEQFF.

The sample holds a few counts of this clonotype. The chain has TRBV11-2 and TRBJ2-1; 12 bases align to TRBD2. Germline CDR1 is SGHAT and CDR2 is FQNNGV. V lost 3 bases to trimming and J lost 9 bases; unmatched junction nucleotides: 3. The CDR3 totals 14 residues. CDR3: CASSFILAGGEQFF. For the CDR3, the DNA is TGTGCCAGCAGCTTTATACTAGCGGGGGGTGAGCAGTTCTTC.

The chain combines TRBV7-6 with TRBJ2-3, with 8 positions matching TRBD1. The germline V gene encodes CDR1 SGHVS and CDR2 FNYEAQ. The V segment lost 5 bases and the J segment 0 bases; nucleotides outside the gene matches: 13. The CDR3 runs 18 residues. The DNA for the CDR3 is TGTGCCAGCAGCCAAGCCGCAGGGGGCATCCCTAGCACAGATACGCAGTATTTT. Translated: CASSQAAGGIPSTDTQYF.

V is TRBV28 and J is TRBJ2-5, with a tentative D call TRBD2 (6 bases). Trimming cost V 1 base and J 1 base, with 10 bases left between them. There are 15 residues in the CDR3. Germline CDR1 is MDHEN and CDR2 is SYDVKM. The DNA of the CDR3 is TGTGCCAGCAGTTTATCTGGGGGGAGCCAAGAGACCCAGTACTTC. It codes for CASSLSGGSQETQYF.

Only a few counts were recorded for this clonotype. This chain joins TRBV4-3 and TRBJ2-5; TRBD1 might be the D (5 bases). This CDR3 has 16 amino acids. The germline CDR1 and CDR2 sequences are LGHNA and YSLEER. Trimming took 0 bases from V and 2 from J, leaving 13 bases between them. CDR3: CASSQDRRRAQETQYF. DNA for the CDR3: TGCGCCAGCAGCCAAGATCGTCGCAGGGCTCAAGAGACCCAGTACTTC.

J is TRBJ2-5 and V is TRBV6-5; D possibly uses TRBD1 or TRBD2 (6 bases each). Trimming cost V 6 bases and J 5 bases, with 10 bases left between them. Germline V lookup: CDR1 MNHEY, CDR2 SVGAGI. This CDR3 has 12 residues. CDR3 protein: CASRRGRETQYF. DNA for the CDR3: TGTGCCAGCAGGAGGGGGAGGGAGACCCAGTACTTC.

This clonotype turned up a few times. The CDR3 DNA reads as TGCGCCAGCAGCTTGGCCTCGAGAGTATCCCAAGAGACCCAGTACTTC. This sequence encodes CASSLASRVSQETQYF. The J gene is TRBJ2-5, the V gene TRBV5-1; D not resolved. This CDR3 spans 16 amino acids. V lost 0 bases to trimming and J lost 1 base, with 13 bases between them. Germline CDR1 reads SGHRS; CDR2 reads YFSETQ.

This clonotype was picked up many times. The chain employs TRBV20-1 and TRBJ2-5, with a weak D call TRBD2 (5 bases). CDR3 length: 12 amino acids. Germline V CDR1 and CDR2: DFQATT, SNEGSKA (reference sequence). Trimming cost V 7 bases and J 2 bases, with 11 bases left between them. This CDR3 reads CSGADFQETQYF. In DNA, the CDR3 is TGCAGTGGCGCGGACTTTCAAGAGACCCAGTACTTC.

This clonotype has just a few counts. V usage is TRBV2 and J usage is TRBJ1-1, with D hard to call. The CDR3 is 13 amino acids. Trimming shortened V by 7 bases and J by 1 base, and 10 bases separated the two germline ends. CDR1 is SNHLY, CDR2 FYNNEI, per germline. Here the CDR3 DNA reads TGTGCCAGCAAGCTTGGACCGAACACTGAAGCTTTCTTT. Residues: CASKLGPNTEAFF.

This clonotype has only a few counts. The genes are TRBV12-3 or TRBV12-4 and TRBJ2-7; 7 bases align to TRBD1. The CDR3 totals 13 residues. The junction had 5 bases not matched to a gene; V was cut back by 5 bases and J by 4 bases. The CDR3 loop reads CASSPGQVYEQYV. For the CDR3, the DNA is TGTGCCAGCAGTCCTGGACAGGTTTACGAGCAGTACGTC.

This clonotype has only a few counts. This chain joins TRBV20-1 and TRBJ2-3; unclear D gene. The CDR3 consists of 16 residues. Germline CDR1 DFQATT, CDR2 SNEGSKA (reference sequence). With 0 bases removed from V and 0 bases from J, the gap between germline ends came to 13 bases. The CDR3 here is CSARDLLGYSTDTQYF. In DNA form, the CDR3 reads TGCAGTGCTAGAGATCTGCTCGGGTATAGCACAGATACGCAGTATTTT.

This clonotype has ten or more counts. The J gene is TRBJ2-1, the V gene TRBV6-2 or TRBV6-3, with D possibly matching TRBD1 (5 bases). The germline CDR1 and CDR2 sequences are MNHEY and SVGEGT. This CDR3 comprises 13 residues. Trimming left V 2 bases short and J 5 bases short, with 7 bases between. The CDR3 region is CASSYGAHNEQFF. CDR3 sequence (DNA): TGTGCCAGCAGTTACGGGGCTCACAATGAGCAGTTCTTC.

This clonotype has just a few counts. The chain joins TRBV6-2 or TRBV6-3 to TRBJ2-7; TRBD2 matches at 7 bases. Germline V lookup: CDR1 MNHEY, CDR2 SVGEGT. This CDR3 comprises 13 residues. After removal of 5 bases from V and 10 bases from J, the junction contained 11 bases not matched to a gene. The CDR3 sequence is CASSAATSRLQYV. In nucleotides, the CDR3 is TGTGCCAGCAGTGCCGCGACTAGCAGGCTACAGTACGTC.

The rearrangement uses TRBV11-3 and TRBJ2-2, with D tentatively TRBD1 (6 bases). Germline V CDR1 and CDR2: SGHNT, YENEEA. The V end was cut by 4 bases, the J end by 3 bases, with 12 bases between. The CDR3 is made up of 15 amino acids. CDR3 coding DNA: TGTGCCAGCAGCTCCAGAGAGGGGGACACCGGGGAGCTGTTTTTT. As protein: CASSSREGDTGELFF.

Concerning this clonotype itself: With a much larger clone just one base away, this may be a read error. The genes are TRBV20-1 and TRBJ1-5; 7 nucleotides align to TRBD1. CDR1 DFQATT and CDR2 SNEGSKA come from the germline V gene (reference sequence). Unmatched junction bases numbered 1, after V lost 4 bases and J lost 4 bases. The CDR3 contains 12 residues. The CDR3 spells CSAMTGNQPQHF. The CDR3 DNA is TGCAGTGCTATGACAGGGAATCAGCCCCAGCATTTT.

This clonotype has a handful of counts. The chain has TRBV5-5 and TRBJ1-6; 7 positions match TRBD1. Per the germline V gene, CDR1 is SGHKS and CDR2 is YYEKEE (reference sequence). The length of the CDR3 is 16 residues. V lost 4 bases to trimming and J lost 6 bases; unmatched junction nucleotides: 10. CDR3 sequence (DNA): TGTGCCAGCAGCCTGCGCAGGGGGGATGGTAATTCACCCCTCCACTTT. Translating it yields CASSLRRGDGNSPLHF.

The chain combines TRBV6-2 or TRBV6-3 with TRBJ1-2; D unclear. The CDR3 consists of 14 residues. With 2 bases removed from V and 0 bases from J, the gap between germline ends came to 7 bases. Germline V gene data show CDR1 as MNHEY and CDR2 as SVGEGT. The CDR3 DNA follows: TGTGCCAGCAGTTACGGTACAGCTAACTATGGCTACACCTTC. Its translation: CASSYGTANYGYTF.

The chain uses TRBV7-3 and TRBJ1-5; TRBD1 matches at 7 bases. The V segment lost 5 bases and the J segment 3 bases; nucleotides outside the gene matches: 7. Germline lookup yields CDR1 SGHTA and CDR2 FQGTGA. The length of the CDR3 is 15 residues. In DNA form, the CDR3 reads TGTGCCAGCAGCCAGACAGGGATTTTCAATCAGCCCCAGCATTTT. This sequence encodes CASSQTGIFNQPQHF.

The chain carries TRBV2 and TRBJ2-7; 7 nucleotides agree with TRBD1. CDR3 size: 16 residues. Germline V CDR1 and CDR2: SNHLY, FYNNEI. J was trimmed by 0 bases and V by 8 bases; bases with no gene match: 13. The CDR3 DNA sequence: TGTGCCAGCGCCGTACCCGGGACAGCCCTCTCCTACGAGCAGTACTTC. Translating gives CASAVPGTALSYEQYF. Supplemented by reference TRBV2 and TRBJ2-7, the full variable domain reads EPEVTQTPSHQVTQMGQEVILRCVPISNHLYFYWYRQILGQKVEFLVSFYNNEISEKSEIFDDQFSVERPDGSNFTLKIRSTKLEDSAMYFCASAVPGTALSYEQYFGPGTRLTVT.

The chain uses TRBV9 and TRBJ2-2; D is undetermined. CDR1 is SGDLS, CDR2 YYNGEE, per germline. Trimming shortened V by 4 bases and J by 9 bases, and 7 bases separated the two germline ends. The CDR3 loop spans 11 amino acids. The CDR3 bases are TGTGCCAGCAGCAGGACGAGGGAGCTGTTTTTT. This gives the protein CASSRTRELFF. Full variable domain (rest looked up from reference TRBV9 and TRBJ2-2): DSGVTQTPKHLITATGQRVTLRCSPRSGDLSVYWYQQSLDQGLQFLIQYYNGEERAKGNILERFSAQQFPDLHSELNLSSLELGDSALYFCASSRTRELFFGEGSRLTVL.

This chain joins TRBV20-1 and TRBJ2-1; 10 bases fit TRBD1. This CDR3 region has 15 residues. V dropped 5 bases and J dropped 1; count of bases not matched to a gene: 5. Looked up from germline, CDR1 is DFQATT and CDR2 is SNEGSKA (reference sequence). The DNA for the CDR3 is TGCAGTGCTTCCGACAGGGGGCGATCCTACAATGAGCAGTTCTTC. Translating gives CSASDRGRSYNEQFF.